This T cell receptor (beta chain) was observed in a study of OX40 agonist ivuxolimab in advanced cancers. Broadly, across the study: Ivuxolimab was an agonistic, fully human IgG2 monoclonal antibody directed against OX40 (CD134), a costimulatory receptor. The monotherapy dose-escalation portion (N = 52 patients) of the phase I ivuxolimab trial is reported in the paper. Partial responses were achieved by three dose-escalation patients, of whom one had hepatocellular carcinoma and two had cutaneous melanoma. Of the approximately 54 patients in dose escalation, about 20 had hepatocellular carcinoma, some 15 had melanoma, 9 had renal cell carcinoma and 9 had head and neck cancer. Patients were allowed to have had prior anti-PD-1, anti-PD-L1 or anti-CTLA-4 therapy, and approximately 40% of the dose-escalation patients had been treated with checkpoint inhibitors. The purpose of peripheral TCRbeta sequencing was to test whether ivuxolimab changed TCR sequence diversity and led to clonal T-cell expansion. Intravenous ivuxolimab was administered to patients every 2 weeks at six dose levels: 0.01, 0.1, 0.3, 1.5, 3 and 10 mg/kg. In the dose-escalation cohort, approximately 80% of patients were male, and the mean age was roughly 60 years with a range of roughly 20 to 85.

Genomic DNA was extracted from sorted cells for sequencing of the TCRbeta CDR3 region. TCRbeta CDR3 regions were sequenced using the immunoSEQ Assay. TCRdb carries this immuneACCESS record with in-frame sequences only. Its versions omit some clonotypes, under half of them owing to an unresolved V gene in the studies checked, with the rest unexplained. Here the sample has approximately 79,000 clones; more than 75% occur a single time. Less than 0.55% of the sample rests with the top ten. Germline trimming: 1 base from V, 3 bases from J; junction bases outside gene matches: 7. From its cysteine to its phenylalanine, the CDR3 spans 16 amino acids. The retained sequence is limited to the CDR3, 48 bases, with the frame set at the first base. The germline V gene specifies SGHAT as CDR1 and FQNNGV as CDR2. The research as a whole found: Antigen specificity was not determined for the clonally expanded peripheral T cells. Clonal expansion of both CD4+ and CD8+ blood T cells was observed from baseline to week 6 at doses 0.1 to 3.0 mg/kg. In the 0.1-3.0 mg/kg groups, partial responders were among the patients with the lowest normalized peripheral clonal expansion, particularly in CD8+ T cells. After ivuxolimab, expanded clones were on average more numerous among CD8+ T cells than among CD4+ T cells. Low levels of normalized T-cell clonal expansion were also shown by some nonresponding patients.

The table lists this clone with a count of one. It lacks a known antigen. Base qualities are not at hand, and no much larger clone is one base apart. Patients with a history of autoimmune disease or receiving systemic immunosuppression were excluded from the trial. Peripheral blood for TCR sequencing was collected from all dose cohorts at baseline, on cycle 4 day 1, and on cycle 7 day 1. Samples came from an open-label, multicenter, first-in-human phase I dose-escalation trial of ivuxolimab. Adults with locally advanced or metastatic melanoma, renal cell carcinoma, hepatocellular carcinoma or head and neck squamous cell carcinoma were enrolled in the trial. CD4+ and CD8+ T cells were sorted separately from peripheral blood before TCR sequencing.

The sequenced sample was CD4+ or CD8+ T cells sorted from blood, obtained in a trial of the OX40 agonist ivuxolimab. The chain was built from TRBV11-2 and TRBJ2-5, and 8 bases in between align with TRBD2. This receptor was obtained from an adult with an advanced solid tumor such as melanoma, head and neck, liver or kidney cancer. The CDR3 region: CASSLGIAGLEETQYF. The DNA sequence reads TGTGCCAGCAGCTTAGGGATAGCGGGACTTGAAGAGACCCAGTACTTC.